A selection of T cell receptor beta chains follows, all from one sample in a study of T-cell reconstitution after alpha-beta-depleted transplantation in children. MiXCR was run by TCRdb on the PCR reads, yielding one entry per CDR3 protein. This sample carries 250,000 to 300,000 distinct CDR3 sequences, 10% of them seen once, and the ten largest clones take over 6%. The sample was PBMCs, taken before TCRalphabeta/CD19-depleted stem cell transplant. All receptors derive from a boy under three years old with acute myeloid leukemia, due to receive a stem cell transplant. Both conserved end residues are part of each CDR3. The order of the fields is V gene, D gene, J gene, clone size, CDR3 protein, CDR3 DNA. A D gene is named only where the DNA matches it firmly. A row's size may be missing; if present it is once, few, many or a size class.

>TRBV9|-|TRBJ2-2|many
CASSVVGPRVSTGELFF
TGTGCCAGCAGCGTAGTCGGGCCCCGGGTTTCTACCGGGGAGCTGTTTTTT
>TRBV7-2|-|TRBJ2-5|many
CASSFPGAETQYF
TGTGCCAGCAGCTTCCCAGGGGCAGAGACCCAGTACTTC
>TRBV7-6|-|TRBJ2-3|many
CASSLDPSPSTDTQYF
TGTGCCAGCAGCTTAGACCCTTCACCTAGCACAGATACGCAGTATTTT
>TRBV20-1|TRBD1|TRBJ2-7|-
CSAPLVTGVGYEQYF
TGCAGTGCTCCCTTGGTTACAGGGGTTGGTTACGAGCAGTACTTC
>TRBV7-9|-|TRBJ2-2|-
CASSFSRVNTGELFF
TGTGCCAGCAGCTTCTCGCGGGTTAACACCGGGGAGCTGTTTTTT
>TRBV5-5|-|TRBJ2-2|many
CASSLLSSTGELFF
TGTGCCAGCAGCTTGCTCTCTAGCACCGGGGAGCTGTTTTTT
>TRBV6-5|TRBD1|TRBJ1-1|few
CASSYMEQGGTEAFF
TGTGCCAGCAGTTACATGGAACAGGGGGGAACTGAAGCTTTCTTT
>TRBV7-2|-|TRBJ2-1|many
CASSLGAGISYNEQFF
TGTGCCAGCAGCTTAGGTGCGGGGATCTCCTACAATGAGCAGTTCTTC
>TRBV20-1|-|TRBJ2-7|few
CSGGSFSYEQYF
TGCAGTGGGGGGTCATTCTCCTACGAGCAGTACTTC
>TRBV7-8|TRBD1|TRBJ1-5|many
CASSLATGQGWYSNQPQHF
TGTGCCAGCAGCTTAGCGACGGGACAGGGGTGGTATAGCAATCAGCCCCAGCATTTT
>TRBV20-1|TRBD2|TRBJ2-5|-
CSARLSRTSVYQETQYF
TGCAGTGCTAGACTTAGTAGGACTAGCGTGTACCAAGAGACCCAGTACTTC
>TRBV19|-|TRBJ2-5|few
CASSNPGLLGETQYF
TGTGCCAGTAGTAACCCGGGACTCCTAGGGGAGACCCAGTACTTC
>TRBV7-6|TRBD2|TRBJ2-3|many
CASSLGLAGGSTQYF
TGTGCCAGCAGCTTAGGACTAGCGGGGGGGAGCACGCAGTATTTT
>TRBV7-9|TRBD1|TRBJ2-7|many
CASSSLIGDRAYEQYF
TGTGCCAGCAGCTCCCTGATTGGGGACAGGGCCTACGAGCAGTACTTC
>TRBV28|TRBD2|TRBJ2-1|many
CASSFTSGALKYNEQFF
TGTGCCAGCAGTTTCACTAGCGGGGCCTTGAAGTACAATGAGCAGTTCTTC
>TRBV7-2|-|TRBJ1-1|many
CASSLVDSTNTEAFF
TGTGCCAGCAGCTTAGTGGATTCGACCAACACTGAAGCTTTCTTT
>TRBV7-3|-|TRBJ1-1|-
CASSLKGPRNTEAFF
TGTGCCAGCAGCTTAAAGGGGCCCAGGAACACTGAAGCTTTCTTT
>TRBV7-2|-|TRBJ2-2|many
CASSLYPGGGRELFF
TGTGCCAGCAGCTTATATCCAGGAGGGGGACGGGAGCTGTTTTTT
>TRBV21-1|-|TRBJ2-6|many
CASSKPGPFSGANVLTF
TGTGCCAGCAGCAAACCCGGACCTTTCTCTGGGGCCAACGTCCTGACTTTC
>TRBV28|-|TRBJ1-5|many
CASNLPSRGPGWIVGNQPQHF
TGTGCCAGCAACCTACCAAGTCGGGGACCTGGGTGGATAGTGGGCAATCAGCCCCAGCATTTT